The 6 T cell receptor beta chains in this list originate from one sample, sequenced in a study of identical twins. Each CDR3 protein is one row after TCRdb ran MiXCR on the 5' RACE reads. Of about 1.7 million distinct CDR3 sequences in the sample, less than 40% were seen once. Sequencing input: cord blood. The receptors were gathered from a newborn girl in good health.

This clonotype was observed at least ten times. V usage is TRBV29-1 and J usage is TRBJ1-2; 8 positions agree with TRBD1. The junction had 4 bases not matched to a gene; V was cut back by 6 bases and J by 7 bases. This CDR3 region has 11 residues. CDR1 and CDR2 from the germline V gene are SQVTM and ANQGSEA. CDR3 bases: TGCAGCGTGGCAGGGGGCCGTGGCTACACCTTC. The encoded protein is CSVAGGRGYTF.

The chain combines TRBV6-5 with TRBJ2-3; D is unclear. The CDR3 sequence is 13 residues long. Trimming pared 7 bases from V and 8 bases from J, leaving 16 bases between. Germline loops: CDR1 MNHEY, CDR2 SVGAGI. Here the CDR3 reads CASTQPPAGTQYF. The CDR3 DNA follows: TGTGCCAGCACCCAACCGCCGGCCGGTACGCAGTATTTT.

The chain carries TRBV4-2 and TRBJ2-2; the D is unclear. This CDR3 has 13 amino acids. The V and J ends lost 3 bases and 6 bases respectively, with 8 bases between them. Germline V gene sequence: CDR1 LGHNA, CDR2 YNFKEQ. The CDR3 here is CASSQVVSGELFF. DNA for the CDR3: TGTGCCAGCAGCCAGGTGGTATCCGGGGAGCTGTTTTTT.

The chain employs TRBV5-1 and TRBJ2-7, with 12 bases matching TRBD1. Germline V CDR1 and CDR2: SGHRS, YFSETQ. The CDR3 runs to 14 residues. After removal of 4 bases from V and 6 bases from J, the junction contained 5 bases not matched to a gene. CDR3 loop: CASSLRDRGREQYF. The CDR3 DNA reads as TGCGCCAGCAGCCTCCGGGACAGGGGGCGCGAGCAGTACTTC.

This clonotype came up once. The V gene is TRBV15, the J gene TRBJ2-1; 8 nucleotides align to TRBD1. The J call may be in error: the DNA end matches TRBJ2-7 better. The germline gives CDR1 LNHNV, CDR2 YYDKDF (reference sequence). The CDR3 runs 19 residues. The CDR3 nucleotides are TGTGCCACCAGCAGAGGCTTTTCCCCGAGGACAGGGAGTTACAATGAGCAGTACTTC. The encoded protein is CATSRGFSPRTGSYNEQYF.

The chain employs TRBV5-1 and TRBJ2-7, with D possibly called TRBD1 or TRBD2 (5 bases each). This CDR3 spans 12 amino acids. V dropped 0 bases and J dropped 6 bases, with 7 bases sitting between them. The germline gives CDR1 SGHRS, CDR2 YFSETQ. This CDR3 reads CASSLVGAEQYF. CDR3 bases: TGCGCCAGCAGCTTGGTCGGGGCCGAGCAGTACTTC.